The rows below give T cell receptor beta chains drawn from one sample of a study of control samples from healthy donors and cancer patients. The method was immunoSEQ multiplex PCR; TCRdb's version includes in-frame clones alone and lacks a portion of them. This table holds 200,000 or so clones, roughly nine tenths found once. Material: blood. The receptors were gathered from a young man in good health. Each CDR3 is given without its conserved first and last residue. Fields, in order: V gene, J gene, clone size, CDR3 protein. A row's size may be missing; if present it is once, few, many or a size class.

v_gene: TRBV5-5; j_gene: TRBJ1-1; abundance: NA; CDR3aa: ASSFSRTEAF
v_gene: TRBV2; j_gene: TRBJ2-2; abundance: few; CDR3aa: ASRPRLTNTGELF
v_gene: TRBV12-5; j_gene: TRBJ1-5; abundance: once; CDR3aa: ASGLATGGNQPQH
v_gene: TRBV19; j_gene: TRBJ2-2; abundance: NA; CDR3aa: ASNKGQGRTGELF
v_gene: TRBV11-2; j_gene: TRBJ2-7; abundance: NA; CDR3aa: ASSARTASYEQY
v_gene: TRBV7-8; j_gene: TRBJ1-2; abundance: once; CDR3aa: ASRGQGGGYT
v_gene: TRBV5-1; j_gene: TRBJ2-3; abundance: NA; CDR3aa: ASSSLAGGLPDTQY
v_gene: TRBV5-1; j_gene: TRBJ1-4; abundance: NA; CDR3aa: ASSLGTGAGEKLF
v_gene: TRBV13; j_gene: TRBJ2-4; abundance: NA; CDR3aa: ASSLGRGNIQY
v_gene: TRBV7-9; j_gene: TRBJ1-2; abundance: NA; CDR3aa: ASSLKQGHGYT
v_gene: TRBV19; j_gene: TRBJ2-3; abundance: NA; CDR3aa: ASSPNSLAGYTDTQY
v_gene: TRBV13; j_gene: TRBJ1-2; abundance: NA; CDR3aa: ASGAYNYGYT
v_gene: TRBV24-1; j_gene: TRBJ2-5; abundance: NA; CDR3aa: ATSDWAGNQETQY
v_gene: TRBV4-2; j_gene: TRBJ2-7; abundance: NA; CDR3aa: ASSEGVATTYEQY
v_gene: TRBV30; j_gene: TRBJ1-1; abundance: NA; CDR3aa: AWSGSRNRGRRTEAF
v_gene: TRBV25-1; j_gene: TRBJ2-2; abundance: once; CDR3aa: ASGIDYTGELF
v_gene: TRBV27; j_gene: TRBJ1-2; abundance: NA; CDR3aa: ASSLSGTAADGYT
v_gene: TRBV18; j_gene: TRBJ2-6; abundance: NA; CDR3aa: ASSPRQSSNSGANVLT
v_gene: TRBV6-2/TRBV6-3; j_gene: TRBJ2-7; abundance: NA; CDR3aa: ASTPVGLGTYEQY
v_gene: TRBV10-2; j_gene: TRBJ2-7; abundance: NA; CDR3aa: ASSAAGTGNVYEQY
v_gene: TRBV2; j_gene: TRBJ1-3; abundance: NA; CDR3aa: ASSPPNTIY
v_gene: TRBV9; j_gene: TRBJ1-4; abundance: NA; CDR3aa: ASSVGGTVDEKLF
v_gene: TRBV27; j_gene: TRBJ1-2; abundance: NA; CDR3aa: ASRQGHYGYT
v_gene: TRBV5-4; j_gene: TRBJ2-1; abundance: NA; CDR3aa: ASGAQGASYNEQF
v_gene: TRBV24-1; j_gene: TRBJ1-5; abundance: NA; CDR3aa: ATSDATGDQPQH
v_gene: TRBV4-2; j_gene: TRBJ2-7; abundance: NA; CDR3aa: ASSQEWDRSSYEQY
v_gene: TRBV18; j_gene: TRBJ2-1; abundance: once; CDR3aa: ASSPPSGGAGNEQF
v_gene: TRBV27; j_gene: TRBJ1-3; abundance: NA; CDR3aa: ASSPESWPDGNTIY
v_gene: TRBV11-2; j_gene: TRBJ2-7; abundance: NA; CDR3aa: ASSLALHTYEQY